The 14 T cell receptor beta chains below were found in one sample sequenced in a study of T cell responses to AZD1222 COVID-19 vaccine. The assay was immunoSEQ multiplex PCR, and TCRdb's table has in-frame clones only and misses some. The sample carries about 66,000 clones, roughly 80% recorded once. The source material was peripheral blood, sampled 28 days after the second AZD1222 dose. These receptor sequences come from an adult who received the AZD1222 COVID-19 vaccine.

CDR3 DNA: TGTGCCAGCAGCCCGCGACCGGGATTGGAAGCTTTCTTT. It yields the protein CASSPRPGLEAFF. The chain is built from TRBV3-1 (or the pseudogene TRBV3-2) and TRBJ1-1, with D unclear. Germline lookup yields CDR1 LGHDT and CDR2 YNNKEL (reference sequence). Between the trimmed V and J ends, which lost 4 bases and 8 bases, there was a span of 14 bases. This CDR3 contains 13 residues.

The chain couples TRBV10-2 to TRBJ2-5; D possibly matches TRBD1 or TRBD2 (7 bases each). This CDR3 comprises 13 residues. The germline V gene encodes CDR1 WSHSY and CDR2 SAAADI. The V gene lost 8 bases and the J gene lost 4 bases, with 14 bases spanning the gap. The DNA of the CDR3 is TGCGCCAGCGGGGGAGGGGGCGGAGAGACCCAGTACTTC. Translated: CASGGGGGETQYF.

The genes are TRBV9 and TRBJ1-2; 7 bases line up with TRBD1. Germline V lookup: CDR1 SGDLS, CDR2 YYNGEE. The ends lost 3 bases at V and 2 bases at J; junction bases unmatched: 7. This CDR3 comprises 15 residues. The CDR3 DNA follows: TGTGCCAGCAGCGCGGGGACAGTCGGGAACTATGGCTACACCTTC. This codes for CASSAGTVGNYGYTF. The whole variable domain, filled in from reference TRBV9 and TRBJ1-2, reads DSGVTQTPKHLITATGQRVTLRCSPRSGDLSVYWYQQSLDQGLQFLIQYYNGEERAKGNILERFSAQQFPDLHSELNLSSLELGDSALYFCASSAGTVGNYGYTFGSGTRLTVV.

This chain uses TRBV19 with TRBJ1-3; the D gene is possibly TRBD1 (5 bases). Germline V gene sequence: CDR1 LNHDA, CDR2 SQIVND (reference sequence). This CDR3 is built from 15 residues. Trimming stripped 4 bases from V and 4 bases from J, with 14 bases between. Written as DNA, the CDR3 is TGTGCCAGTAGTAAAGGGACGGCCGAGGGAAACACCATATATTTT. It is translated as CASSKGTAEGNTIYF.

The chain carries TRBV29-1 and TRBJ2-3; the D is unclear. The V end was cut by 2 bases, the J end by 1 base, with 4 bases between. Germline assignment: CDR1 SQVTM and CDR2 ANQGSEA. This CDR3 is built from 12 residues. This CDR3 reads CSVERGTDTQYF. The CDR3 DNA is TGCAGCGTTGAAAGGGGCACAGATACGCAGTATTTT.

The V gene is TRBV28, the J gene TRBJ1-1; D is uncertain. This CDR3 has 14 residues. The ends were cut back, 7 bases at V and 7 bases at J, with 19 bases in the middle. CDR1 MDHEN and CDR2 SYDVKM come from the germline V gene. The CDR3: CASTTYPGGSEAFF. CDR3 nucleotides: TGTGCCAGCACCACTTACCCGGGAGGGAGTGAAGCTTTCTTT.

This chain uses TRBV3-1 (or the pseudogene TRBV3-2) with TRBJ1-6; D possibly corresponds to TRBD1 (5 bases). In germline, CDR1 is LGHDT, CDR2 YNNKEL (reference sequence). V gave up 2 bases and J gave up 7 bases, with 12 bases separating them. This CDR3 contains 15 residues. CDR3 DNA: TGTGCCAGCAGCCAAAGGCCAGGGAGCAATTCACCCCTCCACTTT. Translating it yields CASSQRPGSNSPLHF.

V usage is TRBV11-2 and J usage is TRBJ1-1; tentatively, D is TRBD1 (6 bases). Trimming left V 6 bases short and J 1 base short, with 15 bases between. This CDR3 comprises 15 residues. Germline V gene lookup returns CDR1 SGHAT and CDR2 FQNNGV. CDR3 in amino acids: CASSLHLQGNTEAFF. DNA for the CDR3: TGTGCCAGCAGTCTACATCTACAGGGGAACACTGAAGCTTTCTTT.

The J gene is TRBJ1-1, the V gene TRBV5-6; 7 nucleotides agree with TRBD1. The length of the CDR3 is 14 residues. The germline V gene encodes CDR1 SGHDT and CDR2 YYEEEE. V lost 5 bases, J lost 5 bases, and 9 bases stayed unmatched. The CDR3 protein is CASRQTGRGTEAFF. The CDR3 DNA reads as TGTGCCAGCAGGCAGACAGGGAGGGGAACTGAAGCTTTCTTT.

The chain has TRBV5-4 and TRBJ2-6, with D maybe TRBD1 (6 bases). The germline V gene encodes CDR1 SGHNT and CDR2 YYREEE (reference sequence). The V end lost 4 bases, the J end lost 4 bases, and 12 bases lay between the germline ends. This CDR3 region has 15 residues. The CDR3 protein is CASSQQGGGANVLTF. The DNA of the CDR3 is TGTGCCAGCAGCCAACAGGGCGGCGGGGCCAACGTCCTGACTTTC.

This clone was observed once. The genes are TRBV19 and TRBJ2-6; D not resolved. This CDR3 spans 16 amino acids. Germline V gene sequence: CDR1 LNHDA, CDR2 SQIVND (reference sequence). Trimming cost V 3 bases and J 2 bases, with 11 bases left between them. The CDR3 is CASSISGVPGANVLTF. The CDR3 DNA reads TGTGCCAGTAGTATCTCTGGAGTACCTGGGGCCAACGTCCTGACTTTC.

The V and J genes are TRBV28 and TRBJ2-5; 8 nucleotides match TRBD2. The CDR3 consists of 13 residues. Germline values: CDR1 MDHEN, CDR2 SYDVKM. V dropped 7 bases and J dropped 5; count of bases not matched to a gene: 6. In nucleotides, the CDR3 is TGTGCCAGCATCCGGGGGGGCCGGGAGACCCAGTACTTC. This translates into CASIRGGRETQYF.

This rearrangement joins TRBV7-8 to TRBJ2-3; D possibly matches TRBD1 or TRBD2 (6 bases each). V lost 0 bases, J lost 0 bases, and 16 bases lay in between. The CDR3 loop spans 18 amino acids. Germline V CDR1 and CDR2: SGHVS, FQNEAQ. CDR3 residues: CASSLAQAGGFSTDTQYF. CDR3 sequence (DNA): TGTGCCAGCAGCTTAGCACAAGCCGGGGGCTTTAGCACAGATACGCAGTATTTT.

The genes are TRBV4-1 and TRBJ1-1; possibly TRBD1 for D (6 bases). Germline assignment: CDR1 MGHRA and CDR2 YSYEKL. The CDR3 sequence is 15 residues long. V was trimmed by 4 bases and J by 1 base, leaving 13 bases between them. CDR3 protein: CASSLFDRTNTEAFF. The CDR3 region has the DNA TGCGCCAGCAGCCTATTCGACAGGACGAACACTGAAGCTTTCTTT.